Sequencing of this TCR beta chain was carried out in a study of graft-versus-host responses after intestinal transplantation (dated by TCRdb to the early 2020s). As for the study more broadly: The transplants that recipients got were multivisceral, liver-intestinal, or isolated intestinal. Every recipient was given anti-thymocyte globulin induction, then maintenance tacrolimus and steroids for about 3 years. After intestinal transplantation, graft-versus-host and host-versus-graft alloreactive T cell clones in the graft, circulation and bone marrow were tracked using bulk TCR-beta CDR3 sequencing. Alloreactive clones were identified by sequencing pre-transplant mixed lymphocyte reaction products and comparing these products with unstimulated pre-transplant donor and recipient T cells. A cohort of about two dozen intestinal transplant recipients, including one retransplant, was enrolled, and a few patients lacking pretransplant specimens were excluded. A peak of at least 4% donor T cells among recipient peripheral blood mononuclear cells was the definition used for donor T cell macrochimerism. Instead of going to the commercial service, samples from three later patients were sequenced in-house on an Illumina MiSeq and processed with MiXCR. Broader findings and caveats from the paper: Conclusions were limited by the relatively low number and heterogeneity of intestinal transplant patients. GvH clones were detected in recipient bone marrow, and some of these GvH clones were observed earlier in ileal mucosa or blood, consistent with an intestinal mucosal origin. Patients with donor T cell macrochimerism had high GvH to HvG T cell clonal ratios in their allografts. Early after transplant, peak levels of circulating GvH clones were associated with declines in HvG clones.

Based on its abundance in the sample, this clone is medium-sized (0.01 to 0.1%). One base away there is no much larger clone; base qualities are not given. This specimen's time point label, interpreted: cells obtained before transplantation from donor or recipient. In mixed lymphocyte reactions, about 200,000 CFSE-labeled pre-transplant responders were plated with about 200,000 irradiated violet-dye-labeled stimulators and cultured for less than seven days. Proliferating CD3+CD4+CFSE-low and CD3+CD8+CFSE-low responder cells were FACS-sorted on a BD Influx sorter after the mixed lymphocyte reaction. To prepare the library, the immunoSEQ multiplex PCR assay was applied. In most patients, genomic DNA was isolated using the Qiagen DNeasy Blood and Tissue Kit and sent frozen to Adaptive Biotechnologies for TCR sequencing. For most patients, genomic DNA was subjected to high-throughput TCR-beta CDR3 sequencing by Adaptive Biotechnologies. The authors processed their data as follows. Adaptive's ImmunoSEQ software supplied the TCR sequencing data for about 18 patients, while MiXCR and VDJtools were used to process a few other patients. CD4 versus CD8 sorting errors were corrected by removing sequences found in both subsets at a frequency ratio below 5:1. CDR3 nucleotide sequences shared between donor and recipient were removed because their origin could not be assigned. Alloreactive clones required at least 2-fold expansion over unstimulated cells and minimum CFSE-low frequency of 0.002% (template counts) or 0.001% (read counts). Clones detected in sequenced pre-transplant spleen, lymph node, or MLR CFSE-low populations of the donor or recipient were defined as mappable. Cumulative frequency of alloreactive clones was calculated as a percentage of all sequences weighted by copy number. Here the immuneACCESS table is served through TCRdb, limited to in-frame sequences with V and J called. Missing clones are a known gap in these copies; in checked studies unresolved V genes cover under half, and the rest lacks a known reason. V, J and clone size reflect that table, while D and trimming were determined from the DNA. Recorded for this sample are 15,000 to 20,000 clones; around 40% of them occurred a single time. Of the sample, 2% falls within the top ten clones.

The origin of this receptor is a human patient who was an organ donor for intestinal transplantation. The sample was alloreactive CD4+ T cells from a mixed lymphocyte reaction culture, taken before transplantation. The cell subset or site label here, explained by the study, means: CFSE-low proliferating T cells sorted from roughly 6-day pre-transplant mixed lymphocyte reaction (GvH or HvG direction).

For the CDR3, the sequence is CAWSVLGARQPQHF. The nucleotide sequence is given as TGTGCCTGGAGTGTCCTGGGGGCGAGGCAGCCCCAGCATTTT. The sequence joins TRBV30 to TRBJ1-5, with TRBD1 perhaps the D gene, on 6 matching bases. From the germline V gene (reference sequence), CDR1 is GTSNPN and CDR2 is SVGIG. The CDR3 numbers 14 residues from cysteine through phenylalanine. Of all the DNA, just the CDR3 is kept, 42 bases in frame from base 1. V loses 0 bases, J loses 7 bases, and the germline ends lie 13 bases apart.